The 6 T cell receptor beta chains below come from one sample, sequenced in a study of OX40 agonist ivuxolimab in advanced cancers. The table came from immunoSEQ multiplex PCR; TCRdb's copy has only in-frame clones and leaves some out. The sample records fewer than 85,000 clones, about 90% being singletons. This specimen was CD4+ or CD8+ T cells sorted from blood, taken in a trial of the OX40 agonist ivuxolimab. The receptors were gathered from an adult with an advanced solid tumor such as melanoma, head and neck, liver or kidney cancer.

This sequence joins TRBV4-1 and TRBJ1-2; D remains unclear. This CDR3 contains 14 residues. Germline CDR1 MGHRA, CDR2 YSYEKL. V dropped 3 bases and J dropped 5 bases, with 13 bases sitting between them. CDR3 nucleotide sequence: TGCGCCAGCAGCCACCCCCGGAGTCCGTATGGCTACACCTTC. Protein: CASSHPRSPYGYTF.

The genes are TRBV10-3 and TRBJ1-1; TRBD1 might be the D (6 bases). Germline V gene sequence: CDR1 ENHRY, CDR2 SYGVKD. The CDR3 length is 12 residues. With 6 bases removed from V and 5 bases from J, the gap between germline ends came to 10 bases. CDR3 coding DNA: TGTGCCATCAGACAGGGTGGGACTGAAGCTTTCTTT. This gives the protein CAIRQGGTEAFF.

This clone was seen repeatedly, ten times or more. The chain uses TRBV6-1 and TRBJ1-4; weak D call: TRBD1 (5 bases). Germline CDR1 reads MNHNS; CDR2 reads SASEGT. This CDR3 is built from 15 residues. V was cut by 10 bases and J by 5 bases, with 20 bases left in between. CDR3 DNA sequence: TGTGCCACGCGAACCACCGGGGCCACAAATGAAAAACTGTTTTTT. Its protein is CATRTTGATNEKLFF.

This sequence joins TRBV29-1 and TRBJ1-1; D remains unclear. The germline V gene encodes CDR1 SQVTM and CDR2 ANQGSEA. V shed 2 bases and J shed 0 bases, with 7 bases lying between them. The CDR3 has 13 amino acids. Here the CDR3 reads CSVERRLNTEAFF. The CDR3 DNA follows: TGCAGCGTTGAACGCCGTCTGAACACTGAAGCTTTCTTT. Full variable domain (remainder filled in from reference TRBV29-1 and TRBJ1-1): SAVISQKPSRDICQRGTSLTIQCQVDSQVTMMFWYRQQPGQSLTLIATANQGSEATYESGFVIDKFPISRPNLTFSTLTVSNMSPEDSSIYLCSVERRLNTEAFFGQGTRLTVV.

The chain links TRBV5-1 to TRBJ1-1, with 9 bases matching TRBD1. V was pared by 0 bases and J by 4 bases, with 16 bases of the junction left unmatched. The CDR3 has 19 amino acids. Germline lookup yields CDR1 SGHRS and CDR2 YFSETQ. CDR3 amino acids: CASSLDFTGGRDGRTEAFF. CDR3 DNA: TGCGCCAGCAGCTTGGACTTTACAGGGGGCAGGGATGGTCGCACTGAAGCTTTCTTT.

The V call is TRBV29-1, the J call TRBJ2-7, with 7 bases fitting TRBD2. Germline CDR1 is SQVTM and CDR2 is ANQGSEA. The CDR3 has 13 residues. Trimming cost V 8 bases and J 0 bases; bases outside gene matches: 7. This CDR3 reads CSISSGLSYEQYF. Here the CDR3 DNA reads TGCAGCATTAGTAGCGGGCTCTCCTACGAGCAGTACTTC.